The rows below give T cell receptor beta chains drawn from one sample of a study of graft-versus-host responses after intestinal transplantation. The protocol was immunoSEQ multiplex PCR, while the TCRdb copy is restricted to in-frame clones and leaves out a portion. Of about 3,000 clones listed, 31% are singletons. Source: alloreactive CD4+ T cells from a mixed lymphocyte reaction culture, taken before transplantation. Source of these receptors: a human patient who was an organ donor for intestinal transplantation. Both conserved end residues are part of each CDR3. D genes are given only for firm matches. Size tells how often a clone was seen (once, few, many) or the class of an expanded clone, and some rows leave it out.

D gene	V gene	clone size	J gene	CDR3 protein	CDR3 DNA
NA	TRBV9	medium-sized	TRBJ2-5	CASSVLAQQETQYF	TGTGCCAGCAGCGTCCTAGCTCAACAAGAGACCCAGTACTTC
TRBD2	TRBV27	NA	TRBJ2-2	CASSFGGAGELFF	TGTGCCAGCAGTTTTGGGGGGGCCGGGGAGCTGTTTTTT
NA	TRBV9	few	TRBJ2-5	CASSVARGETQYF	TGTGCCAGCAGCGTAGCTCGGGGGGAGACCCAGTACTTC
TRBD1	TRBV6-5	few	TRBJ1-6	CASSYLPGGDSPLHF	TGTGCCAGCAGTTACCTCCCAGGGGGTGATTCACCCCTCCACTTT
NA	TRBV27	NA	TRBJ2-1	CASGPVRGAFEQFF	TGTGCCAGCGGTCCAGTGAGGGGTGCCTTTGAGCAGTTCTTC
NA	TRBV7-9	NA	TRBJ1-1	CASSLGSNTEAFF	TGTGCCAGCAGCTTAGGCTCGAACACTGAAGCTTTCTTT
NA	TRBV19	large	TRBJ1-5	CASSIDQPGIKPQHF	TGTGCCAGTAGTATAGATCAGCCGGGAATAAAGCCCCAGCATTTT
NA	TRBV4-1	NA	TRBJ1-1	CASRGGDTEAFF	TGCGCCAGCCGAGGCGGGGACACTGAAGCTTTCTTT
TRBD2	TRBV30	few	TRBJ2-7	CAWSSVSGLADPGQYF	TGTGCCTGGAGTTCGGTCAGCGGACTAGCGGACCCCGGGCAGTACTTC
TRBD2	TRBV5-4	NA	TRBJ2-1	CASSLTGTSGYNEQFF	TGTGCCAGCAGCTTGACCGGGACTAGCGGTTACAATGAGCAGTTCTTC
NA	TRBV5-1	NA	TRBJ2-7	CASSLNDLADHEQYF	TGCGCCAGCAGCTTGAATGATCTGGCAGACCACGAGCAGTACTTC
NA	TRBV7-2	NA	TRBJ2-7	CASSGRGGLEQYF	TGTGCCAGCAGCGGTCGAGGTGGGCTGGAGCAGTACTTC
TRBD1	TRBV25-1	NA	TRBJ2-3	CASSSHGQGAYDTQYF	TGTGCCAGCAGTTCCCATGGGCAGGGGGCATATGATACGCAGTATTTT
NA	TRBV18	medium-sized	TRBJ2-4	CASSPQGNPKNIQYF	TGTGCCAGCTCACCACAAGGAAATCCCAAAAACATTCAGTACTTC
NA	TRBV28	large	TRBJ1-3	CASRESGNTIYF	TGTGCCAGCAGGGAGTCTGGAAACACCATATATTTT
NA	TRBV5-1	NA	TRBJ2-7	CASSWTVSSYEQYF	TGCGCCAGCAGTTGGACAGTGAGCTCCTACGAGCAGTACTTC
TRBD2	TRBV5-6	few	TRBJ2-7	CASSRPGGEQYF	TGTGCCAGCAGCCGACCGGGGGGGGAGCAGTACTTC
NA	TRBV7-3	NA	TRBJ1-1	CASSLQRVNTEAFF	TGTGCCAGCAGCTTACAGAGGGTGAACACTGAAGCTTTCTTT
NA	TRBV5-5	NA	TRBJ1-1	CASSFIGTPAIEAFF	TGTGCCAGCAGCTTTATCGGTACACCCGCCATCGAAGCTTTCTTT
NA	TRBV10-3	NA	TRBJ1-1	CAIKVGGATEAFF	TGTGCCATCAAGGTCGGGGGGGCCACTGAAGCTTTCTTT
NA	TRBV5-1	NA	TRBJ2-3	CASSPGLFTDTQYF	TGCGCCAGCAGCCCGGGACTTTTCACAGATACGCAGTATTTT
NA	TRBV7-7	NA	TRBJ1-2	CASSRKTYGYTF	TGTGCCAGCAGCAGAAAGACCTATGGCTACACCTTC
NA	TRBV18	NA	TRBJ2-7	CASSPFQVAWGEQYF	TGTGCCAGCTCACCATTCCAGGTCGCATGGGGCGAGCAGTACTTC
TRBD1	TRBV5-5	NA	TRBJ1-6	CASSLWTGEKLPLHF	TGTGCCAGCAGCTTATGGACAGGGGAAAAGTTACCCCTCCACTTT
TRBD1	TRBV19	large	TRBJ2-7	CAGRHPRGSYEQYF	TGTGCCGGCAGACACCCCAGGGGGTCCTACGAGCAGTACTTC
NA	TRBV10-2	few	TRBJ1-4	CASSDWGGANEKLFF	TGCGCCAGCAGTGATTGGGGGGGAGCTAATGAAAAACTGTTTTTT
NA	TRBV4-2	NA	TRBJ2-5	CASSFYNLETQYF	TGTGCCAGCAGCTTTTACAATCTGGAGACCCAGTACTTC
NA	TRBV5-1	few	TRBJ1-3	CASSPAGNGNTIYF	TGCGCCAGCAGCCCGGCAGGGAATGGAAACACCATATATTTT
NA	TRBV5-1	medium-sized	TRBJ2-1	CASGLSSSYNEQFF	TGCGCCAGCGGACTATCTAGCTCCTACAATGAGCAGTTCTTC
NA	TRBV5-4	medium-sized	TRBJ2-1	CASSLDRVKNEQFF	TGTGCCAGCAGCTTGGACAGGGTAAAGAATGAGCAGTTCTTC
NA	TRBV28	medium-sized	TRBJ1-1	CASSLRDTNTEAFF	TGTGCCAGCAGTCTACGGGACACCAACACTGAAGCTTTCTTT
TRBD1	TRBV6-7	NA	TRBJ1-2	CASSYSTGGNYGYTF	TGTGCCAGCAGTTACTCGACAGGGGGGAACTATGGCTACACCTTC
NA	TRBV28	medium-sized	TRBJ2-2	CASSRRVSTGELFF	TGTGCCAGCAGTAGGAGGGTATCGACCGGGGAGCTGTTTTTT